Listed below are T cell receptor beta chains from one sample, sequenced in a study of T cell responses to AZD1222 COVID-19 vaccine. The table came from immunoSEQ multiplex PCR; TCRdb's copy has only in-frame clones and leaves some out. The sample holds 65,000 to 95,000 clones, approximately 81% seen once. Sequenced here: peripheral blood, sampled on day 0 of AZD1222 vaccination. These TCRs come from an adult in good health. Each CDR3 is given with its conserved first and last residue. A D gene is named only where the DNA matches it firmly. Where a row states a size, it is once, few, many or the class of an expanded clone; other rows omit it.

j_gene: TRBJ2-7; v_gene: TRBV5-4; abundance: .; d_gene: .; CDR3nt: TGTGCCAGCAGCTTGATGACTACAGCCTCCGAGCAGTACTTC; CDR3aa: CASSLMTTASEQYF
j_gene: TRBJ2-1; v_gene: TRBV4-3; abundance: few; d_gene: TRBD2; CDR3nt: TGCGCCAGCAGCCAAAGACTAGCGGGGGAGATCTACAATGAGCAGTTCTTC; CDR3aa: CASSQRLAGEIYNEQFF
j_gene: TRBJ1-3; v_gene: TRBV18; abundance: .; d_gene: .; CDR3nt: TGTGCCAGCTCACCCACAGGAGAGCCTGGAAACACCATATATTTT; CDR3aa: CASSPTGEPGNTIYF
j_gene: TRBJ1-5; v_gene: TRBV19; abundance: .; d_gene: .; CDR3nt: TGTGCCAGTAGTATCTCCGTGCGGTTTGGTCAGCCCCAGCATTTT; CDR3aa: CASSISVRFGQPQHF
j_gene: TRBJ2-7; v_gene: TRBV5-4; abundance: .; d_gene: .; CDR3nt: TGTGCCAGCAGCTCTCAGGGGCTCTACGAGCAGTACTTC; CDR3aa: CASSSQGLYEQYF
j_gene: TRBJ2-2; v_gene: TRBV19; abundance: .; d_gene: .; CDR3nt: TGTGCCAGTAGCAGCATCCCCCGGGAGCTGTTTTTT; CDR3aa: CASSSIPRELFF
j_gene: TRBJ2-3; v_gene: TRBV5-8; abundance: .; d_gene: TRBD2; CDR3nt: TGTGCCAGCAGCCGGTCCGGGACTAGCGGGGGGGCCGGAGCAGATACGCAGTATTTT; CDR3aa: CASSRSGTSGGAGADTQYF
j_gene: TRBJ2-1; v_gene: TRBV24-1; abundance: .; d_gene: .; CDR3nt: TGTGCCACCAATGGGGGTAGCTCCTACAATGAGCAGTTCTTC; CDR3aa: CATNGGSSYNEQFF
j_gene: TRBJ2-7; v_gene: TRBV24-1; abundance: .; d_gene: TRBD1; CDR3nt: TGTGCCACCAGTGACCCCGGGACAGGGGAGGACGAGCAGTACTTC; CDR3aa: CATSDPGTGEDEQYF
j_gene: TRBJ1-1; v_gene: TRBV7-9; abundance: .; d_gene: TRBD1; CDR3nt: TGTGCCAGCAGCTTAAGACAGGGCAACACTGAAGCTTTCTTT; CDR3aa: CASSLRQGNTEAFF
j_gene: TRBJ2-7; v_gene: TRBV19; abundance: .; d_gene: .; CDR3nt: TGTGCCAGTAGCAACCCCAGCGGCCTCTCCTACGAGCAGTACTTC; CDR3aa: CASSNPSGLSYEQYF
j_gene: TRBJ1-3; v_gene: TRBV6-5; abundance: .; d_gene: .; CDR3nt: TGTGCCAGCAGGGGGAGCTCTGGAAACACCATATATTTT; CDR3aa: CASRGSSGNTIYF
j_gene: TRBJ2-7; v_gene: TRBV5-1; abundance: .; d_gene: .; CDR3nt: TGCGCCAGCAGCCTCGACAGGCCCTACGAGCAGTACTTC; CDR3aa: CASSLDRPYEQYF
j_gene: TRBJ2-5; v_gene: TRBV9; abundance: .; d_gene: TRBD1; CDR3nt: TGTGCCAGCAGCGTACGGACAGGGGGGGAGACCCAGTACTTC; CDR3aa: CASSVRTGGETQYF
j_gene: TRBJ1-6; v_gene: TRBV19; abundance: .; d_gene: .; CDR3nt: TGTGCCAGTAGTACCCAGGGCAGTTCACCCCTCCACTTT; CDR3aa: CASSTQGSSPLHF
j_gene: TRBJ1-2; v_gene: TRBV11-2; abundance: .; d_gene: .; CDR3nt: TGTGCCAGCAGCCCACCGCCAGGGACCTATGGCTACACCTTC; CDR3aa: CASSPPPGTYGYTF
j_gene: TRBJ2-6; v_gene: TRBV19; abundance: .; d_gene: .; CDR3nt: TGTGCCAGTAGTACGAAACAGGGTCCTGGGGCCAACGTCCTGACTTTC; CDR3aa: CASSTKQGPGANVLTF
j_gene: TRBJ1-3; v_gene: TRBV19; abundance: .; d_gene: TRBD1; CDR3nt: TGTGCCAGTAGTGCCTCTTCGACAGGGGGCTTCTCTGGAAACACCATATATTTT; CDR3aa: CASSASSTGGFSGNTIYF
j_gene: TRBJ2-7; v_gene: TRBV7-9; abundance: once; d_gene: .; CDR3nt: TGTGCCAGCAGCCCGACACAGACGAGCTCCTACGAGCAGTACTTC; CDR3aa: CASSPTQTSSYEQYF
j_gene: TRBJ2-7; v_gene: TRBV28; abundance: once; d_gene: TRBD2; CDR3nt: TGTGCCAGCAGTTTGAGCGGGATCTACGAGCAGTACTTC; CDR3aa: CASSLSGIYEQYF
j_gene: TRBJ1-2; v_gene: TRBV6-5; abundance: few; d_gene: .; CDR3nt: TGTGCCACCTTCAAACAGGGAGGTGGCTACACCTTC; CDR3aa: CATFKQGGGYTF
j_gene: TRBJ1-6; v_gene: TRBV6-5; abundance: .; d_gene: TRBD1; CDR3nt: TGTGCCAGCAGTCTAGGGACAGGGGCGAGTTCACCCCTCCACTTT; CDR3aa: CASSLGTGASSPLHF
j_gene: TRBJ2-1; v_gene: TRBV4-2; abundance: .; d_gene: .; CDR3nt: TGTGCCAGCAGCCAAGGGGCAGGGTGGAATGAGCAGTTCTTC; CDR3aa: CASSQGAGWNEQFF
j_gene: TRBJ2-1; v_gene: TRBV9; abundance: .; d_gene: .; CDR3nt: TGTGCCAGCAGCGTAGAAGGGCTATGGTACAATGAGCAGTTCTTC; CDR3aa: CASSVEGLWYNEQFF
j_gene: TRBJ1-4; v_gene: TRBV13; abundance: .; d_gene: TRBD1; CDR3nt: TGTGCCAGCGCCAACAGGGGGATTAATGAAAAACTGTTTTTT; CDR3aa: CASANRGINEKLFF
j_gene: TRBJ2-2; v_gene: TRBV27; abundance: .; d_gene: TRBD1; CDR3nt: TGTGCCAGCAGTTATATGAGGGGACAGGGGATCACCGGGGAGCTGTTTTTT; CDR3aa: CASSYMRGQGITGELFF
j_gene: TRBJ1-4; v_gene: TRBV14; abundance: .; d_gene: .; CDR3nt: TGTGCCAGCAGGCGAGGGTCCCCTAATGAAAAACTGTTTTTT; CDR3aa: CASRRGSPNEKLFF
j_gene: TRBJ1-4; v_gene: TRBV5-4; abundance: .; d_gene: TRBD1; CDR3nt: TGTGCCAGCAGCCCCCGACAGGGGGCTGGTGAAAAACTGTTTTTT; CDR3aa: CASSPRQGAGEKLFF
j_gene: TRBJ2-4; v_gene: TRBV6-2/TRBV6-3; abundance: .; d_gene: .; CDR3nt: TGTGCCAGCAGTTACTCAGCAGTGGCCAAAAACATTCAGTACTTC; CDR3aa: CASSYSAVAKNIQYF
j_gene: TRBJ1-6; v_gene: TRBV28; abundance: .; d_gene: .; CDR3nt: TGTGCCAGCAGTTCACTTAATTCACCCCTCCACTTT; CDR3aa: CASSSLNSPLHF
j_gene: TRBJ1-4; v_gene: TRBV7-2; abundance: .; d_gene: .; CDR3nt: TGTGCCAGCAGCCCAACAGGAAATGAAAAACTGTTTTTT; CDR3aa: CASSPTGNEKLFF
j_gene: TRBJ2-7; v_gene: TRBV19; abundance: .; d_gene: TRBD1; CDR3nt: TGTGCCAGTAGTTCCCGGACAGGGAACGTTCGTTACGAGCAGTACTTC; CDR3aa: CASSSRTGNVRYEQYF
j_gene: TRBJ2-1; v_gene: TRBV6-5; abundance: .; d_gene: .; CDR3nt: TGTGCCAGCAGTTACTCGGAAGGGGTTCGCAATGAGCAGTTCTTC; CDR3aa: CASSYSEGVRNEQFF
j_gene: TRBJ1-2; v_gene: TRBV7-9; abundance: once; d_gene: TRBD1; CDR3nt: TGTGCCAGCAGCTTAGGTTCCGGGACAGACAAATTC; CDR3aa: CASSLGSGTDKF
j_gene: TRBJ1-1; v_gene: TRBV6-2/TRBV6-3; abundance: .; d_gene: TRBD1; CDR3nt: TGTGCCAGCAGTGACTGGAACCCGGGGCAGGGGGCTGAAGCTTTCTTT; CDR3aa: CASSDWNPGQGAEAFF
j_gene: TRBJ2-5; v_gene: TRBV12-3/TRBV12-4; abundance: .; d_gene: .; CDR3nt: TGTGCCAGCAGTTTGAACAGACAAGAGACCCAGTACTTC; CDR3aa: CASSLNRQETQYF
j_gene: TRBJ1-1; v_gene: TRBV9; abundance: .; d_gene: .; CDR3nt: TGTGCCAGCAGCGTAGGCGGGGGAGGGACTGAAGCTTTCTTT; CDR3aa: CASSVGGGGTEAFF
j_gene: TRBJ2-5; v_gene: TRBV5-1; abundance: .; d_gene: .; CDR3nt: TGCGCCAGCAGCTCGCCGGGGCCAGAGACCCAGTACTTC; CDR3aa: CASSSPGPETQYF
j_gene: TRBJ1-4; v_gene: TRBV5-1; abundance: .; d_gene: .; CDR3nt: TGCGCCAGCAGCTTGGGGGCTCATAGTCGAACTAATGAAAAACTGTTTTTT; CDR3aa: CASSLGAHSRTNEKLFF
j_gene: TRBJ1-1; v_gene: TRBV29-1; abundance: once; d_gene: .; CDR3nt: TGCAGCGTGGCAGCAGGGTTCGGCACTGAAGCTTTCTTT; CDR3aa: CSVAAGFGTEAFF
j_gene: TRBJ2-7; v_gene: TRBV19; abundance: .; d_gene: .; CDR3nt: TGTGCCAGTAGTATGAGACCGACAGACCACTCCTACGAGCAGTACTTC; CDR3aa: CASSMRPTDHSYEQYF
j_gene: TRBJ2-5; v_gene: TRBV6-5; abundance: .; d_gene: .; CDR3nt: TGTGCCAGCAGTAAGCGCCAAGAGACCCAGTACTTC; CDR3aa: CASSKRQETQYF
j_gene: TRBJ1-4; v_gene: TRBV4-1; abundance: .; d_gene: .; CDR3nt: TGCGCCAGCAGCCCTGGTAAAGGGATAACTAATGAAAAACTGTTTTTT; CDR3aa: CASSPGKGITNEKLFF
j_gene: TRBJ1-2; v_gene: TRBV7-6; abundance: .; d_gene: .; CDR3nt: TGTGCCAGCAGCTTAGCCCGATATTATGGCTACACCTTC; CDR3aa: CASSLARYYGYTF
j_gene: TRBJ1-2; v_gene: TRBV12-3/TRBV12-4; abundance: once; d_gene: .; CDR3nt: TGTGCCAGCACCCTGGAGGGCCGGGGCTACACCTTC; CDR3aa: CASTLEGRGYTF
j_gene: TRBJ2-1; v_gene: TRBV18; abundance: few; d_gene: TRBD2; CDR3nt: TGTGCCAGCTCACCACCGGTAGCGGGGTTTGCTGAGCAGTTCTTC; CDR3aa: CASSPPVAGFAEQFF
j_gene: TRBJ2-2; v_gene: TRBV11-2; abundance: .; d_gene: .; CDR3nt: TGTGCCAGCAGCTCGTCCGGGGAGCTGTTTTTT; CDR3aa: CASSSSGELFF
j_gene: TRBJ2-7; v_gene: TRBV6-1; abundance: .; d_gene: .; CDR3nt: TGTGCCAGCAGTGAAAACTTAAGCGAGCAGTACTTC; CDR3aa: CASSENLSEQYF
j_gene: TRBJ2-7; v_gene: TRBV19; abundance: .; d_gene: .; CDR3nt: TGTGCCAGTAGTCCACTGGGGGGTAGGGACGAGCAGTACTTC; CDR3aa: CASSPLGGRDEQYF